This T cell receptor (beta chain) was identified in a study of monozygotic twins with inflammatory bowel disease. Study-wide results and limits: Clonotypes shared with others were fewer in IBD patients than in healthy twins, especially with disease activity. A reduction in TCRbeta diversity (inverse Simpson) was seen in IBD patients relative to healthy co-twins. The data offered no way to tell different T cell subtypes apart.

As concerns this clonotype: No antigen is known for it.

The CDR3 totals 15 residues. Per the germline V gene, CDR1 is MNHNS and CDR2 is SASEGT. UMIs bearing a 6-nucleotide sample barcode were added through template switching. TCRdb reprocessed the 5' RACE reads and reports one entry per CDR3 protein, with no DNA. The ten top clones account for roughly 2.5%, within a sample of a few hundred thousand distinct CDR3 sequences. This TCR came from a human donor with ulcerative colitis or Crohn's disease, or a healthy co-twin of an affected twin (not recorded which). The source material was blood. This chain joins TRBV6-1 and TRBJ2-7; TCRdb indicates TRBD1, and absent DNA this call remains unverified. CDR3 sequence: CASRPFRQGSYEQYF.